This TCR beta chain was found in a study of cytomegalovirus exposure and HLA in healthy donors. Study results and limitations: As a later analysis showed, a missense DCLRE1C variant was linked to trimming of TCR beta V- and J-genes.

In the PCR, 60 Vbeta and 13 Jbeta primers were used. Some clones are missing from TCRdb's copy, which holds only in-frame ones; the method was immunoSEQ multiplex PCR. The sample includes 65,000 to 95,000 clones, around 76% seen only once; the top ten take around 5.1%. On this clone itself: Antigen: not known.

Germline V gene sequence: CDR1 SGHTA, CDR2 FQGNSA. CDR3 length equals 14 residues. The ends lost 7 bases at V and 4 bases at J; junction bases unmatched: 9. The chain recombines TRBV7-2 with TRBJ1-2; TRBD1 matches 7 bases. Material for sequencing was PBMCs. The TCR comes from a male donor in good health and CMV-seropositive. The chain's CDR3 is CASTGQAESYGYTF. The CDR3 DNA is TGTGCCAGCACCGGACAGGCGGAAAGCTATGGCTACACCTTC.